What follows describes a single T cell receptor (beta chain). Its cognate antigen is unknown. CDR3 size: 14 residues. After removal of 6 bases from V and 5 bases from J, the junction contained 7 bases not matched to a gene. Per germline, CDR1 SGHNT and CDR2 YENEEA. This sample was taken from a study of cytomegalovirus exposure and HLA in healthy donors. Study-level background: Membership in the Caucasian-associated ancestry cluster was found for around four fifths of nearly 400 genotyped donors.

The primer mix had 60 Vbeta and 13 Jbeta primers. Clones were sequenced by immunoSEQ multiplex PCR, and TCRdb holds only the in-frame ones, with some missing. Altogether about 200,000 clones are present, 80% to 85% being singletons, with the ten largest covering 2.7%. Study results and limitations: Previously analyzed data showed that most TCR beta V segments were productive at a frequency of about 87% or about 30%.

The chain links TRBV11-3 to TRBJ2-5; 9 bases map to TRBD1. The sample consisted of PBMCs. The TCR originated in a woman in her 40s in good health and CMV-seronegative. The CDR3 DNA is TGTGCCAGCAGTCGTACAGGGGGCGCGGAGACCCAGTACTTC. This gives the protein CASSRTGGAETQYF. The variable domain in full, completed from reference TRBV11-3 and TRBJ2-5, reads EAGVVQSPRYKIIEKKQPVAFWCNPISGHNTLYWYLQNLGQGPELLIRYENEEAVDDSQLPKDRFSAERLKGVDSTLKIQPAELGDSAVYLCASSRTGGAETQYFGPGTRLLVL.